This T cell receptor (beta chain) emerged from a study of early T cells in non-severe SARS-CoV-2 infection. This clonotype turned up a few times. Trimming removed 4 bases at V and 2 bases at J, with 17 bases between. The CDR3 spans 16 residues. Germline lookup yields CDR1 LNHDA and CDR2 SQIVND (reference sequence). TCRdb processed the 5' RACE reads anew with MiXCR; each CDR3 protein has one entry. The repertoire holds 75,000 to 90,000 distinct CDR3 sequences, with more than 5% as singletons. The origin of this receptor is an adult who was a healthcare worker with PCR-confirmed SARS-CoV-2 infection or an uninfected control (not recorded which). Sequencing was performed on whole blood. V and J are TRBV19 and TRBJ2-5; a possible D gene is TRBD1 (6 bases). CDR3 loop: CASSKTGGRIQETQYF. Here the CDR3 DNA reads TGTGCCAGTAGTAAGACAGGAGGAAGGATTCAAGAGACCCAGTACTTC.